Following are 10 T cell receptor beta chains from one sample sequenced in a study of beta chain features in type 1 diabetes. The investigators reverse transcribed all of the isolated RNA, so they sequenced expressed TCRB transcripts. Sequencing was performed with immunoSEQ multiplex PCR; in TCRdb, only in-frame clones are kept and a portion is missing. Counted here are 250,000 or so clones, 11% to 15% occurring once; the ten biggest clones make up roughly 0.019%. Antigens of these TCRs are unknown. Overall study results and limits: A moderate, significant TCRB CDR3 shortening appeared in type 1 diabetes across four CD4+ subsets.

The sequenced material came from naive CD4+ T cells from blood. The source of these receptors is a man aged 25 to 45 with type 1 diabetes.

This sequence joins TRBV7-9 and TRBJ2-1; D remains ambiguous. V was trimmed by 7 bases and J by 9 bases, leaving 13 bases between them. CDR1 SEHNR and CDR2 FQNEAQ come from the germline V gene (reference sequence). This CDR3 comprises 12 residues. The CDR3 spells CASTILSGEQFF. CDR3 nucleotides: TGTGCCAGCACCATTCTTAGTGGTGAGCAGTTCTTC.

This sequence joins TRBV2 and TRBJ1-5; maybe TRBD1 (5 bases). The CDR3 totals 13 residues. CDR1 is SNHLY, CDR2 FYNNEI, per germline. The V and J ends lost 6 bases and 6 bases respectively, with 12 bases between them. This chain's CDR3 is CASRARGSQPQHF. The CDR3 DNA sequence: TGTGCCAGCAGGGCGCGGGGCAGTCAGCCCCAGCATTTT.

The table lists this clone with a few counts. V usage is TRBV20-1 and J usage is TRBJ1-1; D gene unclear. The V gene's germline CDR1 is DFQATT and CDR2 SNEGSKA (reference sequence). The CDR3 has 11 residues. V lost 2 bases to trimming and J lost 10 bases, with 11 bases between them. The CDR3 DNA reads TGCAGTGCTAGACATTTGAGAGGAGCTTTCTTT. It yields the protein CSARHLRGAFF.

The sample holds a few counts of this clone. V usage is TRBV19 and J usage is TRBJ2-5, with D unresolved. The germline V gene has CDR1 LNHDA and CDR2 SQIVND (reference sequence). The CDR3 sequence is 13 residues long. Trimming stripped 4 bases from V and 1 base from J, with 7 bases between. Written as DNA, the CDR3 is TGTGCCAGTAGTACCAGTTTCCAAGAGACCCAGTACTTC. It yields the protein CASSTSFQETQYF.

The chain links TRBV7-9 to TRBJ2-7; TRBD1 aligns across 8 bases. In germline, CDR1 is SEHNR, CDR2 FQNEAQ (reference sequence). V was clipped by 5 bases and J by 10 bases; unmatched bases: 13. This CDR3 has 14 residues. The CDR3 here is CASSGQGAREEQYF. The CDR3, as DNA: TGTGCCAGCAGCGGTCAGGGGGCGCGGGAAGAACAGTACTTC.

This clone was seen a few times. The DNA for the CDR3 is TGCAGCGCGGACAGGCAGGACACCGGGGAGCTGTTTTTT. It yields the protein CSADRQDTGELFF. This chain links TRBV29-1 with TRBJ2-2, with 7 positions matching TRBD1. V lost 7 bases and J lost 3; bases outside the gene matches: 5. CDR1 is SQVTM, CDR2 ANQGSEA, per germline. The CDR3 runs 13 residues.

The table lists this clone with a few counts. The chain is built from TRBV18 and TRBJ2-1; 10 positions agree with TRBD1. The J segment lost 8 bases and the V segment lost 5 bases, leaving 9 bases of the junction unmatched. The germline gives CDR1 KGHSH, CDR2 LQKENI. The CDR3 consists of 15 residues. The CDR3 nucleotides read TGTGCCAGCTCAGAACCGGGACAGGGGCGAGATGAGCAGTTCTTC. Translated: CASSEPGQGRDEQFF.

This clone occurred a few times. This chain links TRBV2 with TRBJ2-3; 8 bases agree with TRBD2. The V gene's germline CDR1 is SNHLY and CDR2 FYNNEI. The CDR3 extends over 15 amino acids. V was clipped by 6 bases and J by 2 bases; unmatched bases: 7. CDR3 bases: TGTGCCAGCAGCGCTAGCGGGTCGGACACAGATACGCAGTATTTT. Protein sequence: CASSASGSDTDTQYF.

This clone has only a few counts. V and J are TRBV18 and TRBJ2-7, with 7 positions matching TRBD1. This CDR3 is 13 amino acids long. The germline CDR1 and CDR2 sequences are KGHSH and LQKENI. With 3 bases clipped from V and 3 bases from J, the junction kept 2 bases outside the gene matches. CDR3 DNA: TGTGCCAGCTCACCCGGGACAGTCTACGAGCAGTACTTC. Protein: CASSPGTVYEQYF.

This clone has more than one count but fewer than ten. The chain employs TRBV2 and TRBJ1-1, with TRBD1 matching over 9 bases. The trim removed 6 bases at V and 4 bases at J, leaving 6 bases unmatched. The CDR3 runs to 14 residues. In germline, CDR1 is SNHLY, CDR2 FYNNEI. The CDR3 bases are TGTGCCAGCAGCGTACAGGGGGCGGGCACTGAAGCTTTCTTT. This gives the protein CASSVQGAGTEAFF.